This entry features one T cell receptor beta chain sequence. This record belongs to a study of blood T cell repertoires in COVID-19. The germline V gene encodes CDR1 SEHNR and CDR2 FQNEAQ (reference sequence). Trimming cost V 5 bases and J 2 bases, with 14 bases left between them. The CDR3 spans 15 residues. Clones were read by immunoSEQ multiplex PCR, and TCRdb kept only the in-frame ones, dropping some. Among 200,000 to 300,000 clones listed, around 87% were seen once. Sequenced input: peripheral blood. This sequence joins TRBV7-9 and TRBJ2-3; tentative D call: TRBD1 (6 bases). The TCR was taken from a woman aged 55-75 years with COVID-19, enrolled during active disease. The CDR3 sequence: CASSPGVVATDTQYF. The CDR3 nucleotides are TGTGCCAGCAGCCCAGGGGTGGTGGCCACAGATACGCAGTATTTT.